This T cell receptor (beta chain) was obtained from a study of brain T cells in children with intractable seizures. Study-level results: Top 50 brain clonotypes included both public and private clones. Viral specificity was inferred only from CDR3 similarity; HCMV serostatus was unknown.

CDR3 length equals 14 residues. CDR1 is SGHKS and CDR2 is YYEKEE in the germline V gene (reference sequence). Between the trimmed V and J ends, which lost 1 base and 5 bases, there was a span of 12 bases. Surgery cases with the highest brain T cell transcript signatures were chosen for sequencing. Pre-surgery treatment included at least one anti-epileptic drug. There are a few counts of this clone. What it binds is unknown. Produced via immunoSEQ multiplex PCR; TCRdb's table is partial and in-frame only. In the table there are about 9,000 clones, 69% of which are singletons. This chain links TRBV5-5 with TRBJ1-1; D unresolved. The sequence came from a girl aged 2 to 9 with tuberous sclerosis and intractable seizures. Here the sequenced sample was resected brain tissue, taken at surgery. CDR3 coding DNA: TGTGCCAGCAGCTTGCGTGTTCCGGGAACTGAAGCTTTCTTT. Translated, it gives CASSLRVPGTEAFF.